These 12 T cell receptor beta chains were sequenced from one sample in a study of synovial regulatory T cells in juvenile arthritis. Produced via immunoSEQ multiplex PCR; TCRdb's table is partial and in-frame only. The sample data list more than 8,000 clones. Sequencing input: Treg cells from blood. As for subset: remaining (HLA-DR-negative) circulating blood Treg cells. These receptors all stem from a donor aged 2 to 35 with juvenile idiopathic arthritis.

The rearrangement uses TRBV5-1 and TRBJ2-5; there is no DNA to check the TCRdb D call of TRBD2. Germline lookup yields CDR1 SGHRS and CDR2 YFSETQ. CDR3 length: 12 amino acids. Only the protein is available. The CDR3 here is CASSTGEETQYF.

The chain uses TRBV7-3 and TRBJ2-3; TCRdb proposes TRBD2, but this gene call is untestable without DNA. The germline V gene has CDR1 SGHTA and CDR2 FQGTGA. This CDR3 has 15 amino acids. The coding DNA is unavailable. CDR3 sequence reads: CASSRKSVSTDTQYF.

The chain combines TRBV5-6 with TRBJ1-2. The CDR3 runs to 12 residues. No DNA has been recorded. Germline CDR1 is SGHDT and CDR2 is YYEEEE. CDR3 region: CASSYLVGGYTF.

The genes are TRBV5-6 and TRBJ1-2; the TRBD1 assignment by TCRdb is unverifiable without DNA. This CDR3 is 15 amino acids long. No coding sequence is recorded. Germline V lookup: CDR1 SGHDT, CDR2 YYEEEE. This CDR3 reads CASSLLGQGEKGYTF.

The V and J genes are TRBV6-5 and TRBJ1-1; TCRdb designates TRBD1, a call that cannot be tested without DNA. CDR1 and CDR2 from the germline V gene are MNHEY and SVGAGI. This CDR3 spans 13 amino acids. The record lacks a DNA sequence. The CDR3 is CASGTHKDTEAFF.

The chain couples TRBV19 to TRBJ1-1; TCRdb's D call of TRBD1 is untestable without DNA. The CDR3 spans 16 residues. No DNA was logged. CDR1 is LNHDA and CDR2 is SQIVND in the germline V gene (reference sequence). CDR3 in amino acids: CASAAPTGQVNTEAFF.

CDR3 in amino acids: CASSPGARDTIYF. This chain connects TRBV18 to TRBJ1-3; lacking DNA, the TRBD1 call made by TCRdb goes unchecked. Germline CDR1 is KGHSH and CDR2 is LQKENI. The CDR3 extends over 13 amino acids. No DNA was logged.

CDR3 region: CASSFLWGGSGNTIYF. J is TRBJ1-3 and V is TRBV7-6; checking the TCRdb D call of TRBD1 is not possible without DNA. This CDR3 is 16 amino acids long. A DNA sequence was not provided. CDR1 is SGHVS, CDR2 FNYEAQ, per germline.

The CDR3 is CASSTPPLGEQYF. The J gene is TRBJ2-7, the V gene TRBV19. This CDR3 has 13 amino acids. No DNA is listed. The V gene's germline CDR1 is LNHDA and CDR2 SQIVND (reference sequence).

The chain recombines TRBV10-3 with TRBJ1-3; TCRdb's D call of TRBD1 is untestable without DNA. The length of the CDR3 is 16 residues. The record lacks a DNA sequence. CDR1 is ENHRY, CDR2 SYGVKD, per germline. CDR3 residues: CAITDGDIIGGNTIYF.

The chain has TRBV19 and TRBJ1-2. Germline V gene data show CDR1 as LNHDA and CDR2 as SQIVND (reference sequence). CDR3 length: 14 residues. There is no recorded DNA. The CDR3 here is CASSIRWGVEGYTF.

This chain uses TRBV18 with TRBJ2-7; with no DNA, the TCRdb D assignment of TRBD2 cannot be verified. CDR1 is KGHSH and CDR2 is LQKENI in the germline V gene. The CDR3 spans 12 residues. The DNA is unrecorded. The CDR3 spells CASSSGLYEQYF.